Shown below are 26 T cell receptor beta chains from a single sample sequenced in a study of vaccination and CD4 T cells after COVID-19. Documented treatment: approximately 11-day PBMC culture with coronavirus spike peptide pools or control peptides (ViraFEST assay). The unexposed donor gave CD4+ T cells before the COVID-19 pandemic (2011-2018). Oncomine TCR Beta short-read sequencing was applied to DNA from cultured CD4+ T cells. One entry per CDR3 protein results from TCRdb running MiXCR on the PCR reads. Of thousands of distinct CDR3 sequences listed, 45% are singletons. No antigen is known for these receptors. The sequencing sample was made of CD4+ T cells from blood, cultured in vitro. All receptors derive from a human donor in good health.

This clonotype appeared a few times. DNA for the CDR3: TGCAGTGCCAGGGAGGGGGACAGGGTGCAAGGCTACACCTTC. This gives the protein CSAREGDRVQGYTF. The chain is built from TRBV20-1 and TRBJ1-2; 9 bases are a match to TRBD1. Trimming cost V 6 bases and J 8 bases; bases outside gene matches: 13. CDR1 and CDR2 (germline): DFQATT, SNEGSKA (reference sequence). The CDR3 is 14 amino acids.

The chain joins TRBV6-1 to TRBJ2-2; TRBD1 might be the D (6 bases). The CDR3 has 12 residues. The V end lost 7 bases, the J end lost 7 bases, and 10 bases lay between the germline ends. CDR1 and CDR2 (germline): MNHNS, SASEGT. CDR3 sequence (DNA): TGTGCCAGCATACAGGGAAGCGGGGAGCTGTTTTTT. This codes for CASIQGSGELFF.

This chain uses TRBV7-9 with TRBJ2-3, with 8 bases identical to TRBD2. The length of the CDR3 is 16 residues. J gave up 1 base and V 5 bases, and 8 bases lay outside the gene matches. The germline CDR1 and CDR2 sequences are SEHNR and FQNEAQ (reference sequence). The CDR3 sequence: CASSLSGGLGTDTQYF. The CDR3 DNA reads TGTGCCAGCAGCCTTTCGGGGGGGCTGGGCACAGATACGCAGTATTTT.

This clonotype was seen more than once but under ten times. The J gene is TRBJ1-6, the V gene TRBV28, with D possibly TRBD1 on 6 matching bases. V was cut by 3 bases and J by 10 bases, with 7 bases left in between. The CDR3 runs 12 residues. CDR1 is MDHEN and CDR2 is SYDVKM in the germline V gene. This chain's CDR3 is CASSFRGSPLHF. CDR3 nucleotides: TGTGCCAGCAGTTTCAGGGGATCACCCCTCCACTTT.

The chain's CDR3 is CASSQVQGGNQPQHF. The CDR3 nucleotides are TGTGCCAGCAGCCAAGTGCAGGGCGGCAATCAGCCCCAGCATTTT. The rearrangement joins TRBV4-2 to TRBJ1-5, with D tentatively TRBD1 (5 bases). CDR1 and CDR2 from the germline V gene are LGHNA and YNFKEQ. V was clipped by 1 base and J by 2 bases, with 9 bases between them. The CDR3 has 15 residues.

This rearrangement joins TRBV19 to TRBJ2-7; D is perhaps TRBD2 (5 bases). V dropped 2 bases and J dropped 1 base, with 18 bases sitting between them. CDR3 length: 17 residues. Germline V lookup: CDR1 LNHDA, CDR2 SQIVND (reference sequence). CDR3: CASSIKAGETRSYEQYF. DNA of the CDR3: TGTGCCAGTAGTATAAAGGCGGGCGAAACGAGGTCCTACGAGCAGTACTTC.

The J gene is TRBJ2-5, the V gene TRBV20-1; tentative D call: TRBD1 (6 bases). The CDR3 runs to 15 residues. Trimming left V 3 bases short and J 4 bases short, with 18 bases between. In germline, CDR1 is DFQATT, CDR2 SNEGSKA (reference sequence). CDR3 loop: CSASSAGAWGETQYF. Written as DNA, the CDR3 is TGCAGTGCTAGCAGCGCAGGGGCTTGGGGAGAGACCCAGTACTTC.

J is TRBJ2-1 and V is TRBV6-5, with TRBD2 as a possible D gene (6 bases). The V gene lost 3 bases and the J gene lost 4 bases, with 22 bases spanning the gap. The CDR3 is 18 amino acids. Germline CDR1 and CDR2: MNHEY and SVGAGI. DNA for the CDR3: TGTGCCAGCAGTTATGCGAAGGGACCGGTAGCGGTGTACAATGAGCAGTTCTTC. Translation: CASSYAKGPVAVYNEQFF.

The chain combines TRBV20-1 with TRBJ1-1; possibly TRBD1 for D (5 bases). The germline CDR1 and CDR2 sequences are DFQATT and SNEGSKA (reference sequence). V gave up 1 base and J gave up 0 bases, with 9 bases separating them. CDR3 size: 14 residues. For the CDR3, the DNA is TGCAGTGCTAGAGGGACACTGATGAACACTGAAGCTTTCTTT. Amino acids: CSARGTLMNTEAFF.

This clonotype has just one count. The chain joins TRBV28 to TRBJ2-5; TRBD2 agrees at 13 bases. The CDR3 loop spans 16 amino acids. V was pared by 7 bases and J by 2 bases, with 7 bases of the junction left unmatched. Germline loops: CDR1 MDHEN, CDR2 SYDVKM. The CDR3 sequence: CASKFPGLAGQETQYF. CDR3 DNA sequence: TGTGCCAGCAAATTCCCGGGACTAGCGGGGCAAGAGACCCAGTACTTC. The complete variable domain, with remaining parts taken from reference TRBV28 and TRBJ2-5, reads DVKVTQSSRYLVKRTGEKVFLECVQDMDHENMFWYRQDPGLGLRLIYFSYDVKMKEKGDIPEGYSVSREKKERFSLILESASTNQTSMYLCASKFPGLAGQETQYFGPGTRLLVL.

The CDR3 DNA reads as TGCAGTGCTAGGGGTTCCCGGATGAACACTGAAGCTTTCTTT. Translating gives CSARGSRMNTEAFF. The rearrangement links TRBV20-1 to TRBJ1-1; D gene uncertain. The V end was cut by 3 bases, the J end by 0 bases, with 11 bases between. The CDR3 contains 14 residues. Germline V lookup: CDR1 DFQATT, CDR2 SNEGSKA (reference sequence).

This clonotype was seen a handful of times. This sequence joins TRBV19 and TRBJ2-7; 12 bases agree with TRBD2. The length of the CDR3 is 17 residues. The V and J ends lost 10 bases and 7 bases, in that order; junction bases with no gene match: 20. CDR1 and CDR2 from the germline V gene are LNHDA and SQIVND (reference sequence). The CDR3 protein is CATTPGGGTSGSGEQYF. CDR3 bases: TGTGCCACCACCCCCGGCGGGGGGACTAGCGGGTCGGGGGAGCAGTACTTC.

V and J are TRBV25-1 and TRBJ1-1; maybe TRBD1 (5 bases). Germline loops: CDR1 MGHDK, CDR2 SYGVNS. CDR3 length equals 13 residues. The V and J ends lost 7 bases and 2 bases respectively, with 11 bases between them. The CDR3 loop reads CASKGRQNTEAFF. The CDR3, as DNA: TGTGCCAGCAAGGGACGGCAAAACACTGAAGCTTTCTTT. Full variable domain (outside the CDR3, taken from reference TRBV25-1 and TRBJ1-1): EADIYQTPRYLVIGTGKKITLECSQTMGHDKMYWYQQDPGMELHLIHYSYGVNSTEKGDLSSESTVSRIRTEHFPLTLESARPSHTSQYLCASKGRQNTEAFFGQGTRLTVV.

The chain is built from TRBV11-2 and TRBJ2-1, with D unclear. Germline assignment: CDR1 SGHAT and CDR2 FQNNGV. The V end was cut by 2 bases, the J end by 4 bases, with 9 bases between. CDR3 length: 14 residues. The CDR3 here is CASSLQTLYNEQFF. The DNA for the CDR3 is TGTGCCAGCAGCTTACAGACGTTGTACAATGAGCAGTTCTTC. Supplemented by reference TRBV11-2 and TRBJ2-1, the full variable domain reads EAGVAQSPRYKIIEKRQSVAFWCNPISGHATLYWYQQILGQGPKLLIQFQNNGVVDDSQLPKDRFSAERLKGVDSTLKIQPAKLEDSAVYLCASSLQTLYNEQFFGPGTRLTVL.

The chain uses TRBV19 and TRBJ1-2; tentatively, D is TRBD1 (6 bases). CDR3 size: 12 residues. The ends were cut back, 8 bases at V and 2 bases at J, with 9 bases in the middle. Germline V gene lookup returns CDR1 LNHDA and CDR2 SQIVND (reference sequence). The CDR3 sequence: CASQGRNYGYTF. The CDR3 region has the DNA TGTGCCAGTCAGGGGCGGAACTATGGCTACACCTTC.

V is TRBV12-3 or TRBV12-4 and J is TRBJ1-1; perhaps TRBD1 as D (6 bases). CDR3 length: 14 amino acids. Trimming left V 6 bases short and J 1 base short, with 12 bases between. The CDR3 loop is CASRGWGQNTEAFF. CDR3 DNA sequence: TGTGCCAGCAGGGGGTGGGGGCAGAACACTGAAGCTTTCTTT.

The chain uses TRBV9 and TRBJ1-5, with 7 bases matching TRBD1. V lost 4 bases, J lost 4 bases, and 5 bases stayed unmatched. The CDR3 contains 14 residues. Germline loops: CDR1 SGDLS, CDR2 YYNGEE. The CDR3 bases are TGTGCCAGCAGCCGGGGACAGAATAATCAGCCCCAGCATTTT. Protein sequence: CASSRGQNNQPQHF.

The chain recombines TRBV5-4 with TRBJ2-5; perhaps D is TRBD1 or TRBD2 (5 bases each). With 0 bases removed from V and 3 bases from J, the gap between germline ends came to 18 bases. Germline V gene data show CDR1 as SGHNT and CDR2 as YYREEE (reference sequence). CDR3 size: 17 residues. The CDR3 DNA reads as TGTGCCAGCAGCTTGGGGGGACGTAGGGTTAGTGAAGAGACCCAGTACTTC. This sequence encodes CASSLGGRRVSEETQYF.

The sample holds a few counts of this clonotype. The chain links TRBV7-9 to TRBJ2-2; TRBD1 matches at 8 bases. Germline lookup yields CDR1 SEHNR and CDR2 FQNEAQ (reference sequence). CDR3 length equals 18 residues. V was pared by 1 base and J by 1 base, with 8 bases of the junction left unmatched. In nucleotides, the CDR3 is TGTGCCAGCAGCTTAGGGCACACAGGGGGACAGAACACCGGGGAGCTGTTTTTT. Translating it yields CASSLGHTGGQNTGELFF.

This chain uses TRBV6-2 or TRBV6-3 with TRBJ2-3; 10 bases match TRBD2. Trimming cost V 0 bases and J 0 bases; bases outside gene matches: 3. Looked up from germline, CDR1 is MNHEY and CDR2 is SVGEGT. The CDR3 contains 17 residues. The CDR3 protein is CASSYSGLAPSTDTQYF. The CDR3 nucleotides are TGTGCCAGCAGTTACTCGGGACTAGCGCCTAGCACAGATACGCAGTATTTT.

In its sample, this clonotype was seen a few times. V gene TRBV20-1 combines with J gene TRBJ2-7; TRBD1 aligns across 7 bases. Germline V gene lookup returns CDR1 DFQATT and CDR2 SNEGSKA (reference sequence). V lost 6 bases and J lost 0; bases outside the gene matches: 8. CDR3 length: 14 amino acids. The CDR3 coding sequence is TGCAGTGCGATGGGACAGACCCCCTCCTACGAGCAGTACTTC. Residues: CSAMGQTPSYEQYF.

This clonotype has just a few counts. The chain is built from TRBV20-1 and TRBJ2-7; 8 nucleotides line up with TRBD1. Losses at the gene ends were 6 bases for V and 0 bases for J; bases not matched to a gene: 13. There are 16 residues in the CDR3. CDR1 and CDR2 (germline): DFQATT, SNEGSKA (reference sequence). The CDR3 sequence is CSAKSAHRGISYEQYF. The CDR3, as DNA: TGCAGTGCAAAGAGTGCCCACAGGGGGATCTCCTACGAGCAGTACTTC.

In this sample, this clonotype turned up a few times. The chain is built from TRBV7-2 and TRBJ2-3; D unresolved. The CDR3 runs to 14 residues. CDR1 is SGHTA, CDR2 FQGNSA, per germline. V dropped 3 bases and J dropped 3 bases, with 10 bases sitting between them. CDR3 residues: CASSFPGLTDTQYF. The DNA of the CDR3 is TGTGCCAGCAGCTTTCCGGGCCTAACAGATACGCAGTATTTT.

The chain has TRBV20-1 and TRBJ2-7, with no clear D. The CDR3 spans 14 residues. CDR1 and CDR2 (germline): DFQATT, SNEGSKA (reference sequence). V was cut by 3 bases and J by 4 bases, with 16 bases left in between. Here the CDR3 reads CSASANVGSYEQYF. The CDR3 DNA reads TGCAGTGCTAGCGCAAATGTGGGGTCGTACGAGCAGTACTTC.

The table lists this clonotype with a few counts. J is TRBJ1-1 and V is TRBV15; no reliable D call. Trimming took off 0 bases at V and 0 bases at J, with 5 bases between the two ends. Germline-derived CDR1 and CDR2 are LNHNV and YYDKDF (reference sequence). This CDR3 comprises 14 residues. The CDR3, as DNA: TGTGCCACCAGCAGAGATCTGGTGAACACTGAAGCTTTCTTT. Translated, it gives CATSRDLVNTEAFF.

This clonotype came up a few times. The chain is built from TRBV19 and TRBJ1-2; D not resolved. Germline V gene lookup returns CDR1 LNHDA and CDR2 SQIVND (reference sequence). V was pared by 1 base and J by 2 bases, with 8 bases between. CDR3 size: 14 residues. The CDR3 is CASSIVGENYGYTF. The CDR3 DNA is TGTGCCAGTAGTATAGTTGGGGAAAACTATGGCTACACCTTC.